This section outlines one T cell receptor (beta chain) sequence together with its context. This sample is drawn from a study of T cell changes during pregnancy in multiple sclerosis. Sequenced by immunoSEQ multiplex PCR; TCRdb stores in-frame clones only, minus some. This sample yields tens of thousands of clones, of which 88% are seen a single time; about 5.4% belongs to the top ten. With V trimmed by 3 bases and J by 4 bases, 7 bases remained unmatched. CDR3 size: 16 residues. CDR1 and CDR2 (germline): SNHLY, FYNNEI. This sample comprised CD8+ T cells from peripheral blood mononuclear cells, obtained after pregnancy. The origin of this receptor is a female donor in good health, enrolled as a control in a pregnancy study. J is TRBJ1-1 and V is TRBV2; 11 bases fit TRBD1. CDR3 sequence: CASSDPGTGGSTEAFF. CDR3 nucleotides: TGTGCCAGCAGTGACCCCGGGACAGGGGGAAGCACTGAAGCTTTCTTT.